This T cell receptor (beta chain) was retrieved from a study of cytomegalovirus exposure and HLA in healthy donors. Study-level findings and limits: Presence/absence comparisons presumed near-even sequencing depth among donors. HLA alleles were associated with fewer than 20,000 TCR beta sequences in a later analysis at 0.05 false discovery rate. Researchers counted roughly 150 TCR beta chains as cytomegalovirus-associated. Exclusion applied to some V segments, including TRBV6-2 and TRBV6-3, as they were indistinguishable.

The V and J ends lost 0 bases and 9 bases, in that order; junction bases with no gene match: 7. This CDR3 spans 16 amino acids. The germline gives CDR1 SGHVS, CDR2 FQNEAQ. The primer mix had 60 Vbeta and 13 Jbeta primers. Libraries were prepared by immunoSEQ multiplex PCR; TCRdb keeps only in-frame clonotypes and omits some of them. The data hold some 85,000 clones, with approximately 80% observed a single time. Turning to this clone: Its antigen is undetermined.

The chain employs TRBV7-8 and TRBJ1-6, with 8 bases matching TRBD1. The receptor's source is a man between 40 and 49 years old in good health and CMV-seronegative. Material for sequencing was PBMCs. CDR3 coding DNA: TGTGCCAGCAGCTTAGCCCACAGGGGGTTAGGTTCACCCCTCCACTTT. This encodes CASSLAHRGLGSPLHF. Combining the CDR3 with reference TRBV7-8 and TRBJ1-6 gives the whole variable domain GAGVSQSPRYKVAKRGQDVALRCDPISGHVSLFWYQQALGQGPEFLTYFQNEAQLDKSGLPSDRFFAERPEGSVSTLKIQRTQQEDSAVYLCASSLAHRGLGSPLHFGNGTRLTVT.